This T cell receptor (beta chain) was sequenced during a study of blood T cell repertoires in COVID-19. Measured with immunoSEQ multiplex PCR; TCRdb has only the in-frame clones, and not every one. The data hold fewer than 300,000 clones, with over 75% observed a single time. This CDR3 has 15 amino acids. Between the trimmed V and J ends, which lost 0 bases and 3 bases, there was a span of 9 bases. The germline V gene has CDR1 SGHRS and CDR2 YFSETQ. The specimen sequenced was peripheral blood. This rearrangement joins TRBV5-1 to TRBJ2-2; a weak D match, TRBD2 (5 bases). The receptor's source is a human donor with COVID-19, enrolled during active disease. The donor label of this sample is uncertain. CDR3 sequence reads: CASSLGTLDTGELFF. DNA of the CDR3: TGCGCCAGCAGCTTGGGGACTCTGGACACCGGGGAGCTGTTTTTT.